The 3 T cell receptor beta chains listed next were all sequenced from one sample in a study of T cells in localized non-small cell lung cancer. Clones were read by immunoSEQ multiplex PCR, and TCRdb kept only the in-frame ones, dropping some. Here the sample spans 9,500 to 11,000 clones, approximately 85% being singletons. Sequences were derived from peripheral blood mononuclear cells, sampled before any cancer treatment. These receptors were obtained from a female donor older than 55 with stage II lung adenocarcinoma.

This clone was seen only once. This chain links TRBV2 with TRBJ1-2; possibly TRBD1 for D (5 bases). V lost 4 bases and J lost 6, with 18 bases in between. The CDR3 consists of 15 residues. Per the germline V gene, CDR1 is SNHLY and CDR2 is FYNNEI. In DNA, the CDR3 is TGTGCCAGCAGTGTAGAGGCATTTCGAGGGGATGGCTACACCTTC. It specifies CASSVEAFRGDGYTF.

This clone showed up just once. The chain links TRBV5-4 to TRBJ2-3, with D possibly matching TRBD2 (6 bases). V was trimmed by 7 bases and J by 4 bases, leaving 16 bases between them. The CDR3 has 14 residues. CDR1 and CDR2 from the germline V gene are SGHNT and YYREEE (reference sequence). CDR3 in amino acids: CASSGGESADTQYF. As DNA, the CDR3 is TGTGCCAGCTCTGGCGGGGAATCCGCAGATACGCAGTATTTT.

The rearrangement joins TRBV11-2 to TRBJ1-5, with D possibly TRBD1 on 6 matching bases. CDR3 size: 15 residues. Germline CDR1 and CDR2: SGHAT and FQNNGV. V was clipped by 5 bases and J by 6 bases, with 17 bases between them. CDR3 DNA sequence: TGTGCCAGCAGCCCGGGGGGGGGCAGGGGTCAGCCCCAGCATTTT. It codes for CASSPGGGRGQPQHF.